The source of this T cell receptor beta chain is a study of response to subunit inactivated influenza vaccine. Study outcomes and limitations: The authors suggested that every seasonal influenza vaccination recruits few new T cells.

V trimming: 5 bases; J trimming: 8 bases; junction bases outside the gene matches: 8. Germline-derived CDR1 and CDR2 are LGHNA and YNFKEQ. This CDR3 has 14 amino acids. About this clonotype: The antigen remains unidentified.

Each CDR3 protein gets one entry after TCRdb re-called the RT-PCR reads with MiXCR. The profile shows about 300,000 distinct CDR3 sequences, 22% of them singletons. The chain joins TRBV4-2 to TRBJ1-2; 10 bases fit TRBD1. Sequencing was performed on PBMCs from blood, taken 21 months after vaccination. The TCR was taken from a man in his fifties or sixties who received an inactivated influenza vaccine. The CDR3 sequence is CASSTRDRGEGYTF. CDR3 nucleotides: TGTGCCAGCAGCACTCGGGACAGGGGTGAAGGCTACACCTTC.